This passage covers 24 T cell receptor beta chains from one sample sequenced in a study of Ad26.COV2.S vaccination and SARS-CoV-2 variants. Generated by immunoSEQ multiplex PCR, the TCRdb table keeps only in-frame clones and is missing some. The sample holds 350,000 to 500,000 clones, nearly 90% seen once. Treatment: approximately 18 received Ad26.COV2.S at low or high dose, single or two shots; about 5 received placebo; per-sample allocation not given. The samples were gathered on day 63 after the first injection of vaccine or placebo. Sequencing was performed on peripheral blood, taken in a trial of Ad26.COV2.S vaccine versus placebo. These receptors all come from a person aged 18-65 years who received the Ad26.COV2.S COVID-19 vaccine or a placebo.

This chain links TRBV9 with TRBJ1-3, with 7 nucleotides matching TRBD1. Trimming took 3 bases from V and 4 from J; bases not matched to a gene: 1. CDR1 is SGDLS and CDR2 is YYNGEE in the germline V gene. The CDR3 runs 13 residues. CDR3 region: CASSEQGGNTIYF. The DNA of the CDR3 is TGTGCCAGCAGCGAACAGGGGGGAAACACCATATATTTT.

V gene TRBV2 combines with J gene TRBJ1-1, with D possibly TRBD1 on 6 matching bases. Germline CDR1 and CDR2: SNHLY and FYNNEI. The V end lost 3 bases, the J end lost 5 bases, and 10 bases lay between the germline ends. The CDR3 is 13 amino acids. The CDR3 DNA reads TGTGCCAGCAGTGAGGAAACAGGGACTGAAGCTTTCTTT. Translating it yields CASSEETGTEAFF.

As regards this clone: Other DNA sequences in the same sample also yield this CDR3. This chain links TRBV12-5 with TRBJ2-1; no clear D. CDR3 size: 11 residues. V lost 1 base, J lost 10 bases, and 5 bases lay in between. Looked up from germline, CDR1 is LGHNT and CDR2 is FRNRAP. In nucleotides, the CDR3 is TGTGCTAGTGGTTTGGGACGGGAGCAGTTCTTC. Amino acid sequence: CASGLGREQFF.

V is TRBV28 and J is TRBJ2-3; D not certain. Trimming took off 10 bases at V and 5 bases at J, with 13 bases between the two ends. The CDR3 extends over 12 amino acids. Germline assignment: CDR1 MDHEN and CDR2 SYDVKM. Here the CDR3 DNA reads TGTGCCACGCGTATTACACAAGATACGCAGTATTTT. Translation: CATRITQDTQYF.

This clone appeared once. CDR3 region: CASSSTGGRTEAFF. The CDR3 DNA reads TGTGCCAGCAGTTCTACAGGGGGAAGAACTGAAGCTTTCTTT. The V and J genes are TRBV2 and TRBJ1-1; 8 bases align to TRBD1. V was pared by 5 bases and J by 5 bases, with 7 bases of the junction left unmatched. Germline V gene sequence: CDR1 SNHLY, CDR2 FYNNEI. The CDR3 covers 14 residues.

The chain couples TRBV27 to TRBJ2-5; D not certain. Germline CDR1 reads MNHEY; CDR2 reads SMNVEV (reference sequence). V dropped 4 bases and J dropped 0 bases, with 12 bases sitting between them. The CDR3 sequence is 15 residues long. The CDR3 region is CASSSLSVYQETQYF. CDR3 DNA sequence: TGTGCCAGCAGTTCCTTATCGGTGTACCAAGAGACCCAGTACTTC.

This clone was detected once. J is TRBJ1-2 and V is TRBV19, with D possibly being TRBD1 (5 bases). The CDR3 loop spans 16 amino acids. V was pared by 0 bases and J by 6 bases, with 17 bases between. CDR1 and CDR2 (germline): LNHDA, SQIVND (reference sequence). DNA of the CDR3: TGTGCCAGTAGTATAGATCTATGGGGGGGTTCAGATGGCTACACCTTC. It is translated as CASSIDLWGGSDGYTF.

This clone appeared a few times. J is TRBJ1-4 and V is TRBV7-9; D uncertain. This CDR3 is 10 amino acids long. Germline CDR1 SEHNR, CDR2 FQNEAQ (reference sequence). The V gene lost 11 bases and the J gene lost 8 bases, with 9 bases spanning the gap. The CDR3 reads CALTPEKLFF. DNA of the CDR3: TGTGCCTTAACCCCGGAAAAACTGTTTTTT.

A single count supports this clone. CDR3 nucleotide sequence: TGTGCCAGCGCTTTTGGGAGGGGACAAGAGACCCAGTACTTC. Translation: CASAFGRGQETQYF. This chain links TRBV7-9 with TRBJ2-5; TRBD2 matches at 7 bases. Trimming cost V 8 bases and J 2 bases; bases outside gene matches: 8. CDR3 size: 14 residues. Germline loops: CDR1 SEHNR, CDR2 FQNEAQ (reference sequence).

The rearrangement uses TRBV3-1 (or the pseudogene TRBV3-2) and TRBJ1-2, with 9 bases fitting TRBD1. V shed 4 bases and J 4 bases; nucleotides not matched to a gene: 13. The germline gives CDR1 LGHDT, CDR2 YNNKEL (reference sequence). This CDR3 comprises 17 residues. CDR3 loop: CASSPSGTGSFSYGYTF. CDR3 DNA sequence: TGTGCCAGCAGCCCGAGCGGGACAGGGTCTTTTAGCTATGGCTACACCTTC.

This chain links TRBV12-3 or TRBV12-4 with TRBJ2-3; D unresolved. CDR3 length equals 12 residues. V lost 0 bases, J lost 5 bases, and 3 bases lay in between. CDR3 in DNA: TGTGCCAGCAGTTTAGCCGGAGATACGCAGTATTTT. It translates to CASSLAGDTQYF.

V and J are TRBV28 and TRBJ2-7; D uncertain. V dropped 6 bases and J dropped 1 base, with 10 bases sitting between them. The CDR3 runs to 13 residues. Germline lookup yields CDR1 MDHEN and CDR2 SYDVKM. This chain's CDR3 is CASSSTWSYEQYF. CDR3 nucleotide sequence: TGTGCCAGCAGCAGTACTTGGTCCTACGAGCAGTACTTC.

V is TRBV18 and J is TRBJ1-1; D unclear. Germline CDR1 reads KGHSH; CDR2 reads LQKENI. V lost 4 bases and J lost 1, with 7 bases in between. This CDR3 contains 13 residues. In DNA form, the CDR3 reads TGTGCCAGCTCACGATCGGAGAACACTGAAGCTTTCTTT. Its protein is CASSRSENTEAFF.

CDR3 in amino acids: CASSQNRKLAGGAFF. As DNA, the CDR3 is TGCGCCAGCAGCCAAAATCGGAAACTAGCGGGGGGGGCATTCTTC. This sequence joins TRBV4-3 and TRBJ2-1; 13 bases are a match to TRBD2. V was pared by 2 bases and J by 16 bases, with 11 bases of the junction left unmatched. Looked up from germline, CDR1 is LGHNA and CDR2 is YSLEER. This CDR3 contains 15 residues.

The chain employs TRBV7-9 and TRBJ1-1, with TRBD1 matching 8 bases. This CDR3 region has 15 residues. The germline V gene encodes CDR1 SEHNR and CDR2 FQNEAQ (reference sequence). Losses at the gene ends were 6 bases for V and 5 bases for J; bases not matched to a gene: 11. The DNA of the CDR3 is TGTGCCAGCAGGGCGAGGGACAGGAGGGGGACTGAAGCTTTCTTT. This codes for CASRARDRRGTEAFF.

The chain is built from TRBV30 and TRBJ1-4; no definite D call. V was pared by 2 bases and J by 4 bases, with 14 bases between. CDR3 length: 15 residues. CDR1 is GTSNPN, CDR2 SVGIG, per germline (reference sequence). CDR3 region: CAWSSKAGGNEKLFF. Written as DNA, the CDR3 is TGTGCCTGGAGTTCCAAGGCCGGAGGTAATGAAAAACTGTTTTTT.

The V and J genes are TRBV6-1 and TRBJ1-6; D is possibly TRBD1 (5 bases). This CDR3 has 12 amino acids. V dropped 6 bases and J dropped 7 bases, with 7 bases sitting between them. Germline V gene data show CDR1 as MNHNS and CDR2 as SASEGT. CDR3 nucleotide sequence: TGTGCCAGCAGCCGACAGAATTCACCCCTCCACTTT. Protein sequence: CASSRQNSPLHF.

The V call is TRBV7-6, the J call TRBJ2-5; D not resolved. The V end was cut by 3 bases, the J end by 5 bases, with 4 bases between. The CDR3 is 11 residues long. Germline CDR1 reads SGHVS; CDR2 reads FNYEAQ. The DNA of the CDR3 is TGTGCCAGCAGCTTCGGGGAGACCCAGTACTTC. Protein product: CASSFGETQYF.

The chain couples TRBV9 to TRBJ1-3; D ambiguous. This CDR3 has 16 amino acids. V was trimmed by 3 bases and J by 2 bases, leaving 15 bases between them. From germline, CDR1 is SGDLS and CDR2 YYNGEE. In DNA, the CDR3 is TGTGCCAGCAGCGGTCAAGGGCTTTTTGCTGGAAACACCATATATTTT. It translates to CASSGQGLFAGNTIYF.

This chain uses TRBV5-6 with TRBJ2-1; a weak D match, TRBD2 (7 bases). This CDR3 is built from 15 residues. Germline V gene sequence: CDR1 SGHDT, CDR2 YYEEEE. Trimming pared 1 base from V and 5 bases from J, leaving 13 bases between. The CDR3 nucleotides read TGTGCCAGCAGCTTGAGGGGGGGCGGAAACAATGAGCAGTTCTTC. Translation gives CASSLRGGGNNEQFF. Supplemented by reference TRBV5-6 and TRBJ2-1, the full variable domain reads DAGVTQSPTHLIKTRGQQVTLRCSPKSGHDTVSWYQQALGQGPQFIFQYYEEEERQRGNFPDRFSGHQFPNYSSELNVNALLLGDSALYLCASSLRGGGNNEQFFGPGTRLTVL.

The chain has TRBV11-3 and TRBJ2-3, with 10 bases matching TRBD2. Germline V gene data show CDR1 as SGHNT and CDR2 as YENEEA. This CDR3 comprises 15 residues. V lost 5 bases and J lost 3; bases outside the gene matches: 5. This chain's CDR3 is CASSPLAGETDTQYF. The CDR3 bases are TGTGCCAGCAGCCCCCTAGCGGGAGAAACAGATACGCAGTATTTT.

The CDR3 here is CASSRGGNQPQHF. The CDR3 nucleotides read TGTGCCAGCAGTCGGGGGGGAAATCAGCCCCAGCATTTT. This chain links TRBV27 with TRBJ1-5; maybe TRBD1 (5 bases). V lost 5 bases, J lost 4 bases, and 9 bases lay in between. The CDR3 is 13 residues long. Germline-derived CDR1 and CDR2 are MNHEY and SMNVEV (reference sequence).

The CDR3 bases are TGTGCCAGCTCACCAGAGGGAGCCGGAAACACCATATATTTT. The encoded protein is CASSPEGAGNTIYF. The rearrangement links TRBV18 to TRBJ1-3; D gene uncertain. Germline V gene lookup returns CDR1 KGHSH and CDR2 LQKENI. V lost 2 bases and J lost 4, with 9 bases in between. The CDR3 totals 14 residues.

This sequence joins TRBV5-6 and TRBJ1-6; possible D gene TRBD1, 6 bases. Between the trimmed V and J ends, which lost 4 bases and 10 bases, there was a span of 18 bases. This CDR3 region has 15 residues. Germline assignment: CDR1 SGHDT and CDR2 YYEEEE. The CDR3 spells CASSILQGLESPLHF. As DNA, the CDR3 is TGTGCCAGCAGCATTCTCCAGGGGCTCGAATCACCCCTCCACTTT. Variable domain in full (rest from reference TRBV5-6 and TRBJ1-6): DAGVTQSPTHLIKTRGQQVTLRCSPKSGHDTVSWYQQALGQGPQFIFQYYEEEERQRGNFPDRFSGHQFPNYSSELNVNALLLGDSALYLCASSILQGLESPLHFGNGTRLTVT.